This passage covers 20 T cell receptor beta chains from one sample sequenced in a study of blood T cell repertoires in COVID-19. The protocol was immunoSEQ multiplex PCR, while the TCRdb copy is restricted to in-frame clones and leaves out a portion. The sample lists 250,000 or so clones, 85% to 90% occurring once. The sample comprised peripheral blood. Receptor source: a woman between 35 and 50 years old who had recovered from COVID-19.

This clone was counted a few times. V and J are TRBV7-2 and TRBJ2-7, with D unresolved. The V gene's germline CDR1 is SGHTA and CDR2 FQGNSA. The CDR3 loop spans 13 amino acids. The germline V and J ends were trimmed by 1 base and 7 bases, with 11 bases remaining between them. This chain's CDR3 is CASSLEPGTEQYF. The CDR3 DNA follows: TGTGCCAGCAGCTTAGAACCAGGCACTGAGCAGTACTTC.

The count of this clone is one. The V and J genes are TRBV18 and TRBJ2-3, with a tentative D call TRBD1 (5 bases). CDR1 and CDR2 from the germline V gene are KGHSH and LQKENI. Trimming pared 2 bases from V and 7 bases from J, leaving 10 bases between. CDR3 length: 13 amino acids. The chain's CDR3 is CASSPSGSNTQYF. The CDR3, as DNA: TGTGCCAGCTCACCATCAGGGTCAAATACGCAGTATTTT.

This clone came up a few times. The chain is built from TRBV7-9 and TRBJ2-7, with D hard to call. Per the germline V gene, CDR1 is SEHNR and CDR2 is FQNEAQ (reference sequence). Trimming cost V 5 bases and J 5 bases, with 7 bases left between them. The CDR3 loop spans 11 amino acids. CDR3 amino acids: CASSVGNEQYF. CDR3 coding DNA: TGTGCCAGCAGCGTGGGCAACGAGCAGTACTTC. The entire variable domain, with the rest obtained from reference TRBV7-9 and TRBJ2-7, is as follows: DTGVSQNPRHKITKRGQNVTFRCDPISEHNRLYWYRQTLGQGPEFLTYFQNEAQLEKSRLLSDRFSAERPKGSFSTLEIQRTEQGDSAMYLCASSVGNEQYFGPGTRLTVT.

This chain links TRBV29-1 with TRBJ2-5; D perhaps matches TRBD2 (6 bases). Germline lookup yields CDR1 SQVTM and CDR2 ANQGSEA. V was shortened by 8 bases and J by 2 bases, with 15 bases between the two germline ends. The CDR3 consists of 13 residues. DNA of the CDR3: TGCAGCACAGCCGGCGGGGTACAAGAGACCCAGTACTTC. This gives the protein CSTAGGVQETQYF.

The chain recombines TRBV3-1 (or the pseudogene TRBV3-2) with TRBJ1-2; D is unclear. The CDR3 is made up of 14 amino acids. Germline V CDR1 and CDR2: LGHDT, YNNKEL (reference sequence). Trimming shortened V by 3 bases and J by 3 bases, and 11 bases separated the two germline ends. The CDR3 DNA reads as TGTGCCAGCAGCCAGAATCAGGCAGACTATGGCTACACCTTC. It encodes CASSQNQADYGYTF.

The chain couples TRBV18 to TRBJ1-1; a weak D match, TRBD1 (5 bases). V was clipped by 0 bases and J by 0 bases, with 11 bases between them. The CDR3 loop spans 16 amino acids. Germline V gives CDR1 KGHSH, CDR2 LQKENI. The CDR3 sequence: CASSPPGRAMNTEAFF. The CDR3 DNA follows: TGTGCCAGCTCACCACCGGGCAGGGCCATGAACACTGAAGCTTTCTTT.

This chain connects TRBV7-9 to TRBJ1-4, with TRBD1 as a possible D gene (6 bases). The CDR3 covers 15 residues. Germline values: CDR1 SEHNR, CDR2 FQNEAQ (reference sequence). The ends were cut back, 5 bases at V and 6 bases at J, with 16 bases in the middle. CDR3 sequence reads: CASSKNRVGDEKLFF. CDR3 in DNA: TGTGCCAGCAGCAAGAACAGGGTCGGTGATGAAAAACTGTTTTTT.

This chain connects TRBV4-1 to TRBJ1-5, with a tentative D call TRBD1 (6 bases). Trimming cost V 4 bases and J 7 bases, with 17 bases left between them. Looked up from germline, CDR1 is MGHRA and CDR2 is YSYEKL. The CDR3 contains 15 residues. CDR3 bases: TGCGCCAGCAGCCCCATGGGCACAGGGATGCAGCCCCAGCATTTT. This translates into CASSPMGTGMQPQHF.

The chain has TRBV4-1 and TRBJ2-7; TRBD1 aligns across 8 bases. CDR3 size: 17 residues. Germline V gene data show CDR1 as MGHRA and CDR2 as YSYEKL. V lost 0 bases to trimming and J lost 9 bases; unmatched junction nucleotides: 16. Here the CDR3 DNA reads TGCGCCAGCAGCCAAGATCTCGGGACAGGCATACCTACGGGGCAGTACTTC. Translated: CASSQDLGTGIPTGQYF.

The J gene is TRBJ2-1, the V gene TRBV5-4, with D possibly being TRBD2 (6 bases). This CDR3 has 15 amino acids. The germline gives CDR1 SGHNT, CDR2 YYREEE (reference sequence). Deletions cut 5 bases from V and 1 base from J, with 13 bases between. CDR3 protein: CASSPTSSSYNEQFF. CDR3 sequence (DNA): TGTGCCAGCAGTCCTACTAGCTCGTCCTACAATGAGCAGTTCTTC.

The chain is built from TRBV4-3 and TRBJ2-7; D possibly corresponds to TRBD2 (6 bases). In germline, CDR1 is LGHNA, CDR2 YSLEER. This CDR3 region has 16 residues. The V end was cut by 0 bases, the J end by 0 bases, with 12 bases between. The CDR3 coding sequence is TGCGCCAGCAGCCAAGATCCGTGGGGAGGCTCCTACGAGCAGTACTTC. This gives the protein CASSQDPWGGSYEQYF.

The rearrangement joins TRBV7-9 to TRBJ1-1, with 7 bases matching TRBD1. V shed 4 bases and J 8 bases; nucleotides not matched to a gene: 4. The CDR3 contains 12 residues. Per the germline V gene, CDR1 is SEHNR and CDR2 is FQNEAQ (reference sequence). This CDR3 reads CASSYGQAEAFF. CDR3 DNA: TGTGCCAGCAGCTACGGACAGGCGGAAGCTTTCTTT.

This chain connects TRBV2 to TRBJ2-7, with D tentatively TRBD1 (6 bases). The CDR3 consists of 14 residues. Germline CDR1 is SNHLY and CDR2 is FYNNEI. V was clipped by 5 bases and J by 3 bases, with 14 bases between them. The CDR3, as DNA: TGTGCCAGCAGTTCACAGGGATCAGGCTACGAGCAGTACTTC. This sequence encodes CASSSQGSGYEQYF.

The CDR3 DNA follows: TGTGCCAGCAGCTTTGGCGCAAGGGGGATCTATGGCTACACCTTC. Translating gives CASSFGARGIYGYTF. The V call is TRBV5-4, the J call TRBJ1-2; weak D call: TRBD1 (6 bases). V was clipped by 2 bases and J by 4 bases, with 15 bases between them. CDR1 is SGHNT and CDR2 is YYREEE in the germline V gene (reference sequence). This CDR3 contains 15 residues.

The chain employs TRBV5-5 and TRBJ1-2; 10 bases agree with TRBD1. CDR1 SGHKS and CDR2 YYEKEE come from the germline V gene (reference sequence). V was clipped by 4 bases and J by 8 bases; unmatched bases: 14. CDR3 size: 16 residues. The CDR3 protein is CASSPWGDRGGEGYTF. CDR3 coding DNA: TGTGCCAGCAGCCCCTGGGGGGACAGGGGAGGAGAAGGCTACACCTTC.

The gene calls are TRBV24-1 and TRBJ1-6, with D possibly TRBD1 on 5 matching bases. The germline CDR1 and CDR2 sequences are KGHDR and SFDVKD. V shed 9 bases and J shed 3 bases, with 14 bases lying between them. The CDR3 extends over 15 amino acids. The DNA for the CDR3 is TGTGCCACCCCGGGGGGATTACTCTATAATTCACCCCTCCACTTT. Its protein is CATPGGLLYNSPLHF.

J is TRBJ1-1 and V is TRBV7-3, with TRBD1 identical over 7 bases. The junction had 5 bases not matched to a gene; V was cut back by 1 base and J by 6 bases. CDR1 and CDR2 (germline): SGHTA, FQGTGA. The CDR3 is 14 residues long. CDR3 protein: CASSLSGRGAEAFF. The CDR3 DNA reads as TGTGCCAGCAGCTTAAGTGGCAGGGGGGCTGAAGCTTTCTTT.

The chain couples TRBV19 to TRBJ2-3; possible D gene TRBD2, 5 bases. Per germline, CDR1 LNHDA and CDR2 SQIVND (reference sequence). Trimming took 10 bases from V and 6 from J, leaving 14 bases between them. The CDR3 runs 12 residues. The CDR3 DNA reads as TGTGCCATTCTCGGGGATCTGGATACGCAGTATTTT. Its protein is CAILGDLDTQYF.

Worth noting for this clone: This sample also contains other DNA sequences that code for the same CDR3. V is TRBV28 and J is TRBJ2-1; TRBD1 might be the D (5 bases). Germline V gives CDR1 MDHEN, CDR2 SYDVKM. The CDR3 loop spans 13 amino acids. V was cut by 5 bases and J by 4 bases, with 9 bases left in between. CDR3 DNA sequence: TGTGCCAGCAGTCTAACAGGTTACAATGAGCAGTTCTTC. It encodes CASSLTGYNEQFF.

Turning to this clone: Other nucleotide sequences from this sample produce the same CDR3. J is TRBJ2-7 and V is TRBV27, with 8 bases aligning to TRBD1. The CDR3 covers 14 residues. Germline V gene sequence: CDR1 MNHEY, CDR2 SMNVEV (reference sequence). The V and J ends lost 3 bases and 1 base, in that order; junction bases with no gene match: 2. CDR3 sequence reads: CASSFTGGSYEQYF. The CDR3 DNA reads as TGTGCCAGCAGTTTCACAGGGGGGTCCTACGAGCAGTACTTC.